The 3 T cell receptor beta chains in this list originate from one sample, sequenced in a study of blood T cell repertoires in COVID-19. The table came from immunoSEQ multiplex PCR; TCRdb's copy has only in-frame clones and leaves some out. The data hold approximately 260,000 clones, with approximately 85% observed a single time. Specimen: PBMCs or T cells enriched from blood (not recorded which). These receptor sequences come from a woman aged 50 to 60 who had been exposed to COVID-19.

The V call is TRBV11-2, the J call TRBJ2-5; 10 bases map to TRBD1. CDR1 and CDR2 (germline): SGHAT, FQNNGV. V gave up 5 bases and J gave up 5 bases; unmatched junction bases: 11. CDR3 length: 16 amino acids. The CDR3, as DNA: TGTGCCAGCAGCCCCCGTACGACAGGGGGCAGGGAGACCCAGTACTTC. This translates into CASSPRTTGGRETQYF.

The chain couples TRBV7-2 to TRBJ2-1; 10 bases are a match to TRBD2. V lost 3 bases, J lost 5 bases, and 13 bases stayed unmatched. Germline V CDR1 and CDR2: SGHTA, FQGNSA. The CDR3 runs to 18 residues. Written as DNA, the CDR3 is TGTGCCAGCAGCTTTGGGGCAGCGGGGGGGCGATCGAACAATGAGCAGTTCTTC. Protein product: CASSFGAAGGRSNNEQFF. The full variable domain, in which reference TRBV7-2 and TRBJ2-1 provide the parts outside the CDR3, is GAGVSQSPSNKVTEKGKDVELRCDPISGHTALYWYRQSLGQGLEFLIYFQGNSAPDKSGLPSDRFSAERTGGSVSTLTIQRTQQEDSAVYLCASSFGAAGGRSNNEQFFGPGTRLTVL.

This clone has a single count. This chain uses TRBV9 with TRBJ2-5, with TRBD2 matching 13 bases. The CDR3 extends over 16 amino acids. J lost 2 bases, V lost 3 bases, and 4 bases had no gene match. Germline CDR1 and CDR2: SGDLS and YYNGEE. This CDR3 reads CASSAPGLAGQETQYF. CDR3 bases: TGTGCCAGCAGCGCCCCGGGACTAGCGGGGCAAGAGACCCAGTACTTC.